This is a list of T cell receptor beta chains from one sample in a study of T cells in Graves' hyperthyroidism and ophthalmopathy. TCRdb reanalysed the multiplex PCR reads using MiXCR and keeps one entry per CDR3 protein. The sample has approximately 690,000 distinct CDR3 sequences, 13% to 15% seen once; the top ten hold approximately 13%. Sequencing was performed on blood. These receptors were collected from a woman aged 45-59 years with Graves' ophthalmopathy. The CDR3 runs from the conserved cysteine through the conserved F or W. A D gene is named only where the DNA matches it firmly. Clone size is not always given. Where it is, it says once, few, many or a class for expanded clones.

clone_size j_call v_call d_call cdr3_nt cdr3_aa
few TRBJ2-4 TRBV5-1 TRBD1 TGCGCCAGCAGCCTATTAAGCTCCGGGACAGTAAAAAACATTCAGTACTTC CASSLLSSGTVKNIQYF
many TRBJ2-3 TRBV28 NA TGTGCCAGCAGTTTCCTCCCCGGGCGGGACACAGATACGCAGTATTTT CASSFLPGRDTDTQYF
many TRBJ2-5 TRBV2 TRBD2 TGTGCCAGCAGTGAAGTACGGGGGAGCGGGAGGAGGATGGAGACCCAGTACTTC CASSEVRGSGRRMETQYF
many TRBJ2-1 TRBV27 NA TGTGCCAGCAGGCGGACGGAGAGTAGGAATGAGCAGTTCTTC CASRRTESRNEQFF
many TRBJ1-2 TRBV6-1 TRBD1 TGTGCCAGCAGTTCTGGGTTACAGGGGTCCTTTATTCTAAACTATGGCTACACCTTC CASSSGLQGSFILNYGYTF
many TRBJ1-3 TRBV20-1 NA TGCAGTGCCCGAGACAGGACGAGCTCTGGAAACACCATATATTTT CSARDRTSSGNTIYF
many TRBJ2-1 TRBV2 TRBD2 TGTGCCAGCAGGTCCGGGACTAGCGGGAGTTTGGCTCCTGGTGAGCAGTTCTTC CASRSGTSGSLAPGEQFF
NA TRBJ2-1 TRBV12-3/TRBV12-4 NA TGTGCCAGCAGTCCCAGCCGGGACACCGTCGACAATGAGCAGTTCTTC CASSPSRDTVDNEQFF
NA TRBJ2-1 TRBV5-1 NA TGCGCCAGCAGTCGAATAGCGGAATCCTACAATGAGCAGTTCTTC CASSRIAESYNEQFF
many TRBJ2-6 TRBV7-2 TRBD1 TGTGCCAGCAGCCCCGACAGGGCTGGGGCCAACGTCCTGACTTTC CASSPDRAGANVLTF
many TRBJ2-7 TRBV27 NA TGTGCCAGCAGTTTCCTGGCAGGGGCCTACGAGCAGTACTTC CASSFLAGAYEQYF
many TRBJ1-1 TRBV7-8 NA TGTGCCAGCAGCTTACGTCTAGGGGGGCACACTGAAGCTTTCTTT CASSLRLGGHTEAFF
few TRBJ2-2 TRBV15 TRBD2 TGTGCCACCAGCAGAGCTCTAGCGGGAGAGAGGAACACCGGGGAGCTGTTTTTT CATSRALAGERNTGELFF
many TRBJ1-1 TRBV27 TRBD1 TGTGCCAGCAGGCCGACAGGGTGGGGTGAAGCTTTCTTT CASRPTGWGEAFF
many TRBJ2-7 TRBV20-1 NA TGCAGTGCTAGTGTGGCCGAGCAGTACTTC CSASVAEQYF
many TRBJ1-1 TRBV5-1 NA TGCGCCAGCAGCTTGGTAGGGTTGGATGAAGCTTTCTTT CASSLVGLDEAFF
NA TRBJ1-3 TRBV28 NA TGTGCCAGCAGTTTATCGGGGGTTGGAAACACCATATATTTT CASSLSGVGNTIYF
few TRBJ2-1 TRBV12-5 TRBD2 TGTGCTAGTGGGGGACTAGCGGACAATGAGCAGTTCTTC CASGGLADNEQFF
many TRBJ2-3 TRBV5-1 TRBD1 TGCGCCAGCAGCAATGGACAGGGGAGAAATACGCAGTATTTT CASSNGQGRNTQYF
few TRBJ2-1 TRBV29-1 NA TGCAGCGTTGACCAAGTCTACAATGAGCAGTTCTTC CSVDQVYNEQFF
NA TRBJ2-1 TRBV7-2 NA TGTGCCAGCAGTCAAATCTTGAGCTCCTACAATGAGCAGTTCTTC CASSQILSSYNEQFF
many TRBJ1-1 TRBV29-1 TRBD1 TGCAGCGCAGAACGGACAGGGGGCATCGACACTGAAGCTTTCTTT CSAERTGGIDTEAFF
many TRBJ2-7 TRBV20-1 NA TGCAGTGCTAGCTGGTTTGGCAGAAGTTCCTACGAGCAGTACTTC CSASWFGRSSYEQYF
many TRBJ1-1 TRBV7-2 NA TGTGCCAGCAGCTTGTTCATGAACACTGAAGCTTTCTTT CASSLFMNTEAFF
many TRBJ2-5 TRBV10-3 NA TGTGCCATCAGTGAGGCGACAGCCCTCCAAGAGACCCAGTACTTC CAISEATALQETQYF
many TRBJ2-1 TRBV3-1 TRBD1 TGTGCCAGCAGCGGACAGGTGAACAATGAGCAGTTCTTC CASSGQVNNEQFF
NA TRBJ2-7 TRBV29-1 NA TGCAGCGTTAACTCAGGGGCCGAGCAGTACTTC CSVNSGAEQYF
many TRBJ2-7 TRBV6-5 NA TGTGCCAGCAGTTACGGTTCCGAGCAGTACTTC CASSYGSEQYF
many TRBJ2-7 TRBV7-6 TRBD2 TGTGCCAGCAGCTTAGCCTCTAGCGGGAGTTTGTACGAGCAGTACTTC CASSLASSGSLYEQYF
many TRBJ2-7 TRBV11-2 NA TGTGCCAGCATCGGGGCCTACGAGCAGTACTTC CASIGAYEQYF
many TRBJ1-1 TRBV10-3 TRBD1 TGTGCCATCAGGGAGCGTTTACAGGGGGAGACTGAAGCTTTCTTT CAIRERLQGETEAFF
few TRBJ2-7 TRBV15 TRBD2 TGTGCCACCAGCAGAGGAGGGACTAGCGGGCTTTACGAGCAGTACTTC CATSRGGTSGLYEQYF
few TRBJ1-5 TRBV2 NA TGTGCCAGCATGCGTGACAGGTATAGCAATCAGCCCCAGCATTTT CASMRDRYSNQPQHF
many TRBJ2-7 TRBV7-2 TRBD1 TGTGCCAGCAGCTTAGGCTGGGAGGGACAGGGTATCTCCGAGCAGTACTTC CASSLGWEGQGISEQYF
many TRBJ1-1 TRBV2 NA TGTGCCAGCAGTGATGTGGCAGTAAACACTGAAGCTTTCTTT CASSDVAVNTEAFF
NA TRBJ2-7 TRBV10-3 TRBD1 TGTGCCATCAGCCGACAGGGGAGGTACGAGCAGTACTTC CAISRQGRYEQYF
many TRBJ1-2 TRBV29-1 TRBD1 TGCAGCGTTGACTCACAGGGGTTGGGGAACTATGGCTACACCTTC CSVDSQGLGNYGYTF
many TRBJ2-3 TRBV7-8 NA TGTGCCAGCAGCTTAGTCAGGGGAAGAGGCACAGATACGCAGTATTTT CASSLVRGRGTDTQYF
NA TRBJ1-2 TRBV7-2 TRBD1 TGTGCCAGCAGCCCGGGGGACAGGACTATTACTAACTATGGCTACACCTTC CASSPGDRTITNYGYTF
few TRBJ1-5 TRBV4-1 NA TGCGCCAGCAGTACACAGGTTGTCAATCAGCCCCAGCATTTT CASSTQVVNQPQHF
many TRBJ2-7 TRBV28 NA TGTGCCAGCAGTTTATCGGCTTCCCCCTTCGAGCAGTACTTC CASSLSASPFEQYF
many TRBJ2-6 TRBV28 NA TGTGCCAGCAGACCGAGACGGAGTATCTCTGGGGCCAACGTCCTGACTTTC CASRPRRSISGANVLTF
many TRBJ2-1 TRBV7-2 TRBD2 TGTGCCAGCCAACTAGCGGGAGGGCCCCATGAGCAGTTCTTC CASQLAGGPHEQFF
many TRBJ2-7 TRBV28 TRBD1 TGTGCCAGCAGTTTCTCCCGTTCCGGGACAGACTCCTACGAGCAGTACTTC CASSFSRSGTDSYEQYF
many TRBJ2-7 TRBV15 NA TGTGCCACCAGCAGAGATCTCAGATCCTCCTACGAGCAGTACTTC CATSRDLRSSYEQYF
many TRBJ1-1 TRBV24-1 NA TGTGCCACCAGATCCGGGGGATCGAACACTGAAGCTTTCTTT CATRSGGSNTEAFF
once TRBJ2-7 TRBV5-1 NA TGCGCCAGCAGCTTGGACCCGGGGAGTCGCGAGCAGTACTTC CASSLDPGSREQYF
many TRBJ2-5 TRBV11-3 NA TGTGCCAGCAGCTTAATCGGGGAGGAGGAGACCCAGTACTTC CASSLIGEEETQYF
few TRBJ2-1 TRBV27 NA TGTGCCAGCAGTCCCAAGGAGATCTACAATGAGCAGTTCTTC CASSPKEIYNEQFF
many TRBJ2-2 TRBV9 NA TGTGCCAGCAGCGTGGCGGGATTCGCCGGGGAGCTGTTTTTT CASSVAGFAGELFF
NA TRBJ1-2 TRBV5-6 NA TGTGCCAGCAGCTTGGCGTCGGGAGCTAACTATGGCTACACCTTC CASSLASGANYGYTF